This T cell receptor (beta chain) was identified in a study of T-cell reconstitution after alpha-beta-depleted transplantation in children. TCRbeta library preparation incorporated unique molecular identifiers. TCRdb re-analysed the PCR reads in MiXCR, keeping a single row per CDR3 protein. This sample has roughly 500,000 distinct CDR3 sequences; 10% to 13% occur once, and the top ten carry 2%. Study results and caveats: Several hundred expanded graft clones reportedly gave rise to the alpha-beta T cells present about two months after transplant. After one year, T-cell counts and TCRbeta diversity mostly came from new T cells. The origin of high day-60 TCRbeta diversity in some patients lay in surviving recipient T cells and thymic progenitors.

This clonotype was observed many times. Its antigen remains unknown. This TCR derives from a child aged 2-15 years with inherited bone marrow failure, due to receive a stem cell transplant. The input for sequencing was PBMCs, taken before TCRalphabeta/CD19-depleted stem cell transplant.

CDR3 in amino acids: CASSLTGLTEAFF. The CDR3, as DNA: TGCGCCAGCAGCTTAACAGGATTGACTGAAGCTTTCTTT. The rearrangement uses TRBV5-1 and TRBJ1-1; D might be TRBD1 (5 bases). V shed 2 bases and J shed 5 bases, with 10 bases lying between them. CDR1 and CDR2 from the germline V gene are SGHRS and YFSETQ. The CDR3 is 13 residues long.